The 4 T cell receptor beta chains listed next were all sequenced from one sample in a study of T cell repertoires in cytomegalovirus infection. In TCRdb, the reads were re-called with MiXCR into one record per CDR3 protein. Counted here are around 740,000 distinct CDR3 sequences, roughly a third occurring once; the ten biggest clones make up about 2.8%. Sequencing was done on a sample of PBMCs. The origin of the receptors is a human donor in good health (CMV status not recorded). Some clones in this sample may be carry-over from other donors' samples.

The chain is built from TRBV28 and TRBJ1-1; no reliable D call. Trimming shortened V by 6 bases and J by 3 bases, and 17 bases separated the two germline ends. The CDR3 is 15 amino acids. Germline CDR1 reads MDHEN; CDR2 reads SYDVKM. CDR3 DNA: TGTGCCAGCAGGACGGTCGTTATTCAGGACACTGAAGCTTTCTTT. Translating gives CASRTVVIQDTEAFF.

This clonotype was observed a handful of times. The chain recombines TRBV15 with TRBJ2-3; tentative D call: TRBD1 (6 bases). Trimming removed 6 bases at V and 7 bases at J, with 8 bases between. The CDR3 sequence is 11 residues long. Germline V CDR1 and CDR2: LNHNV, YYDKDF (reference sequence). This CDR3 is CATRQGNTQYF. CDR3 nucleotide sequence: TGTGCCACCAGACAGGGAAATACGCAGTATTTT.

This clonotype came up a few times. The V and J genes are TRBV20-1 and TRBJ1-4; a possible D gene is TRBD1 (5 bases). The CDR3 consists of 14 residues. Per the germline V gene, CDR1 is DFQATT and CDR2 is SNEGSKA (reference sequence). Trimming took off 3 bases at V and 8 bases at J, with 16 bases between the two ends. CDR3 bases: TGCAGTGCTAGGGTCGGTCAGGGCGTAGAAAAACTGTTTTTT. The encoded protein is CSARVGQGVEKLFF.

J is TRBJ2-3 and V is TRBV6-1; 7 bases fit TRBD1. The CDR3 has 16 residues. V was clipped by 4 bases and J by 2 bases; unmatched bases: 9. The germline gives CDR1 MNHNS, CDR2 SASEGT. This chain's CDR3 is CASSARQGRFTDTQYF. The CDR3 DNA reads TGTGCCAGCAGTGCCCGACAGGGACGATTCACAGATACGCAGTATTTT.